This T cell receptor beta chain was captured in a study of T cell changes during pregnancy in multiple sclerosis. The table came from immunoSEQ multiplex PCR; TCRdb's copy has only in-frame clones and leaves some out. The table lists more than 35,000 clones, around 90% of them singletons. The input for sequencing was CD8+ T cells from peripheral blood mononuclear cells, taken after pregnancy. This TCR derives from a female donor in good health, enrolled as a control in a pregnancy study.

The CDR3 sequence: CASSFGSDQPQHF. CDR3 DNA sequence: TGTGCCAGCAGTTTTGGCAGTGATCAGCCCCAGCATTTT. This chain connects TRBV27 to TRBJ1-5; D unresolved. The germline gives CDR1 MNHEY, CDR2 SMNVEV (reference sequence). V shed 3 bases and J shed 5 bases, with 8 bases lying between them. This CDR3 has 13 residues.